Below are 27 T cell receptor beta chains sequenced from a single sample in a study of blood T cell repertoires in COVID-19 (dated by TCRdb to the early 2020s). The library was built by means of the immunoSEQ multiplex PCR assay. TCRdb retrieved this table from immuneACCESS and kept in-frame rearrangements only. Not all clones are present; in checked studies, unresolved V genes account for under half, and no reason is known for the remainder. The sample table contains about 400,000 clones; only one count was recorded for about 90% of them. Just under 3% of the sample is in the top ten clones. Sequencing was done on a sample of PBMCs or T cells enriched from blood (not recorded which). The receptors shown here come from a woman aged 30 to 39 who had recovered from COVID-19.

In this sample, this clone turned up once. This chain uses TRBV7-6 with TRBJ2-2; 12 positions agree with TRBD2. With V trimmed by 5 bases and J by 0 bases, 7 bases remained unmatched. The CDR3 sequence is 18 residues long. The germline CDR1 and CDR2 sequences are SGHVS and FNYEAQ. CDR3 residues: CASSRGTSGLTNTGELFF. The CDR3 bases are TGTGCCAGCAGCCGCGGGACTAGCGGGTTGACGAACACCGGGGAGCTGTTTTTT.

The DNA for the CDR3 is TGTGCCAGCAGCTTTTCGGGACTAGCGGGAGGTGAGGCCGGGGAGCTGTTTTTT. Its protein is CASSFSGLAGGEAGELFF. The gene calls are TRBV5-4 and TRBJ2-2; TRBD2 matches at 15 bases. The CDR3 totals 18 residues. With 2 bases clipped from V and 6 bases from J, the junction kept 8 bases outside the gene matches. Looked up from germline, CDR1 is SGHNT and CDR2 is YYREEE (reference sequence).

The chain joins TRBV6-2 or TRBV6-3 to TRBJ1-4, with 9 bases aligning to TRBD1. The germline CDR1 and CDR2 sequences are MNHEY and SVGEGT. This CDR3 is 14 amino acids long. After removal of 3 bases from V and 7 bases from J, the junction contained 3 bases not matched to a gene. In DNA, the CDR3 is TGTGCCAGCAGTTATTGGACAGGGGCTGAAAAACTGTTTTTT. It specifies CASSYWTGAEKLFF.

The chain has TRBV27 and TRBJ2-2; D perhaps matches TRBD1 (6 bases). Trimming took 5 bases from V and 2 from J, leaving 12 bases between them. Germline CDR1 is MNHEY and CDR2 is SMNVEV (reference sequence). The CDR3 covers 15 residues. The CDR3 sequence: CASSPGTLNTGELFF. CDR3 DNA: TGTGCCAGCAGTCCTGGGACACTAAACACCGGGGAGCTGTTTTTT.

The rearrangement joins TRBV11-3 to TRBJ2-7, with D maybe TRBD1 (6 bases). The CDR3 contains 14 residues. The germline V and J ends were trimmed by 1 base and 2 bases, with 9 bases remaining between them. Germline CDR1 is SGHNT and CDR2 is YENEEA. The CDR3 protein is CASSLGAGAYEQYF. CDR3 bases: TGTGCCAGCAGCTTAGGGGCAGGGGCCTACGAGCAGTACTTC.

The chain combines TRBV24-1 with TRBJ2-5, with D possibly being TRBD2 (7 bases). The germline V gene has CDR1 KGHDR and CDR2 SFDVKD. The V end was cut by 7 bases, the J end by 5 bases, with 19 bases between. This CDR3 comprises 15 residues. The CDR3 here is CATSGQGRGWETQYF. The CDR3 DNA sequence: TGTGCCACCAGCGGTCAGGGGCGGGGGTGGGAGACCCAGTACTTC.

The chain carries TRBV5-4 and TRBJ1-2; 11 nucleotides line up with TRBD1. The germline CDR1 and CDR2 sequences are SGHNT and YYREEE (reference sequence). V shed 4 bases and J 2 bases; nucleotides not matched to a gene: 4. The CDR3 has 15 residues. CDR3 DNA sequence: TGTGCCAGCAGCCAAAGGGACAGGGGGAACTATGGCTACACCTTC. Translation: CASSQRDRGNYGYTF.

The gene calls are TRBV19 and TRBJ1-2; no firm D call. The V end was cut by 2 bases, the J end by 0 bases, with 7 bases between. Looked up from germline, CDR1 is LNHDA and CDR2 is SQIVND (reference sequence). This CDR3 is built from 14 residues. This CDR3 reads CASSILAANYGYTF. The CDR3 coding sequence is TGTGCCAGTAGTATATTAGCGGCTAACTATGGCTACACCTTC.

The V call is TRBV11-2, the J call TRBJ2-7; D not certain. There are 13 residues in the CDR3. Germline values: CDR1 SGHAT, CDR2 FQNNGV. The ends were cut back, 0 bases at V and 3 bases at J, with 6 bases in the middle. CDR3 protein: CASSLEPGYEQYF. In DNA form, the CDR3 reads TGTGCCAGCAGCTTAGAGCCGGGCTACGAGCAGTACTTC.

V is TRBV7-9 and J is TRBJ2-7, with 7 nucleotides matching TRBD2. The germline gives CDR1 SEHNR, CDR2 FQNEAQ (reference sequence). Trimming took 8 bases from V and 1 from J; bases not matched to a gene: 8. CDR3 length: 14 residues. CDR3 bases: TGTGCCAGCGCCCGTTCGGGGGGATCCTACGAGCAGTACTTC. Protein product: CASARSGGSYEQYF.

On this clone itself: Other DNA sequences of this sample code for an identical CDR3. This chain links TRBV9 with TRBJ2-1; 11 bases match TRBD2. Germline lookup yields CDR1 SGDLS and CDR2 YYNGEE. With V trimmed by 3 bases and J by 4 bases, 3 bases remained unmatched. This CDR3 region has 15 residues. The CDR3 sequence is CASSARLAGYNEQFF. CDR3 coding DNA: TGTGCCAGCAGCGCAAGACTAGCGGGATACAATGAGCAGTTCTTC. Full variable domain (remainder filled in from reference TRBV9 and TRBJ2-1): DSGVTQTPKHLITATGQRVTLRCSPRSGDLSVYWYQQSLDQGLQFLIQYYNGEERAKGNILERFSAQQFPDLHSELNLSSLELGDSALYFCASSARLAGYNEQFFGPGTRLTVL.

This chain joins TRBV7-2 and TRBJ2-1; 7 bases align to TRBD1. The germline gives CDR1 SGHTA, CDR2 FQGNSA. With 4 bases clipped from V and 9 bases from J, the junction kept 12 bases outside the gene matches. This CDR3 is 15 amino acids long. The CDR3 sequence: CASSSGNRGISEQFF. The CDR3, as DNA: TGTGCCAGCAGCTCTGGGAACAGGGGAATCAGTGAGCAGTTCTTC.

The chain uses TRBV11-2 and TRBJ1-2; 7 bases line up with TRBD1. The CDR3 loop spans 14 amino acids. The junction had 7 bases not matched to a gene; V was cut back by 5 bases and J by 4 bases. Germline V CDR1 and CDR2: SGHAT, FQNNGV. Here the CDR3 reads CASSPWTGSYGYTF. The DNA for the CDR3 is TGTGCCAGCAGCCCCTGGACAGGCAGCTATGGCTACACCTTC.

V gene TRBV28 combines with J gene TRBJ2-5; a weak D match, TRBD2 (6 bases). The germline V gene has CDR1 MDHEN and CDR2 SYDVKM. The CDR3 runs to 13 residues. V lost 5 bases and J lost 5, with 12 bases in between. This CDR3 is CASSPGGGETQYF. CDR3 DNA: TGTGCCAGCAGTCCCGGGGGAGGTGAGACCCAGTACTTC.

This clone was recorded only once. The J gene is TRBJ1-5, the V gene TRBV5-6, with a weak D call TRBD1 (6 bases). CDR3 size: 14 residues. Germline CDR1 SGHDT, CDR2 YYEEEE. Trimming removed 0 bases from V and 7 bases from J, with 11 bases in between. The CDR3 reads CASSLGWGGQPQHF. In nucleotides, the CDR3 is TGTGCCAGCAGCTTGGGGTGGGGGGGCCAGCCCCAGCATTTT.

V usage is TRBV4-1 and J usage is TRBJ1-4; no clear D gene. Per the germline V gene, CDR1 is MGHRA and CDR2 is YSYEKL. CDR3 length: 16 residues. The V end lost 0 bases, the J end lost 0 bases, and 8 bases lay between the germline ends. The chain's CDR3 is CASSQDFSSTNEKLFF. In DNA, the CDR3 is TGCGCCAGCAGCCAAGATTTCTCGTCAACTAATGAAAAACTGTTTTTT.

The rearrangement uses TRBV6-5 and TRBJ2-7, with 7 bases aligning to TRBD2. V shed 7 bases and J 3 bases; nucleotides not matched to a gene: 12. This CDR3 contains 15 residues. Germline assignment: CDR1 MNHEY and CDR2 SVGAGI. The CDR3 DNA sequence: TGTGCCAGCACCCGAGGGCTAGCGGTAAACTACGAGCAGTACTTC. Translation gives CASTRGLAVNYEQYF.

V usage is TRBV5-1 and J usage is TRBJ2-1; the match to TRBD2 covers 8 bases. Germline-derived CDR1 and CDR2 are SGHRS and YFSETQ. After removal of 4 bases from V and 8 bases from J, the junction contained 8 bases not matched to a gene. This CDR3 contains 14 residues. The CDR3 here is CASSGGGPGDEQFF. CDR3 sequence (DNA): TGCGCCAGCAGCGGCGGGGGGCCCGGAGATGAGCAGTTCTTC.

In this sample, this clone turned up once. This chain connects TRBV5-1 to TRBJ2-6, with 8 bases lining up with TRBD1. The CDR3 extends over 16 amino acids. Looked up from germline, CDR1 is SGHRS and CDR2 is YFSETQ. Trimming cost V 4 bases and J 6 bases; bases outside gene matches: 9. The CDR3 sequence is CASSPWTGSLANVLTF. For the CDR3, the DNA is TGCGCCAGCAGCCCCTGGACAGGGTCGTTGGCCAACGTCCTGACTTTC.

V usage is TRBV5-1 and J usage is TRBJ2-1; no clear D gene. Germline values: CDR1 SGHRS, CDR2 YFSETQ. This CDR3 is built from 14 residues. The V gene lost 0 bases and the J gene lost 3 bases, with 7 bases spanning the gap. The CDR3 coding sequence is TGCGCCAGCAGCTTGGAAGCAGGCTACAATGAGCAGTTCTTC. Residues: CASSLEAGYNEQFF.

The chain joins TRBV7-8 to TRBJ2-3; the match to TRBD1 covers 7 bases. This CDR3 has 14 amino acids. After removal of 4 bases from V and 6 bases from J, the junction contained 7 bases not matched to a gene. Per the germline V gene, CDR1 is SGHVS and CDR2 is FQNEAQ. Written as DNA, the CDR3 is TGTGCCAGCAGCTCCCGACAGGGTGTTGATACGCAGTATTTT. Protein product: CASSSRQGVDTQYF.

This clone was observed a few times. The chain recombines TRBV5-1 with TRBJ2-1, with D perhaps TRBD2 (6 bases). Looked up from germline, CDR1 is SGHRS and CDR2 is YFSETQ. Trimming left V 0 bases short and J 0 bases short, with 10 bases between. This CDR3 has 16 amino acids. The CDR3 sequence is CASSLGGAYSYNEQFF. The DNA of the CDR3 is TGCGCCAGCAGCTTGGGCGGGGCGTACTCCTACAATGAGCAGTTCTTC.

The rearrangement uses TRBV11-2 and TRBJ2-4; 9 bases align to TRBD2. This CDR3 has 16 amino acids. Germline trimming cut 1 base from V and 2 bases from J; bases unmatched to any gene: 3. Germline values: CDR1 SGHAT, CDR2 FQNNGV. Written as DNA, the CDR3 is TGTGCCAGCAGCTTAGGGCGGGGGGGGACCAAAAACATTCAGTACTTC. Residues: CASSLGRGGTKNIQYF.

J is TRBJ1-2 and V is TRBV24-1; D might be TRBD1 (6 bases). This CDR3 is built from 12 residues. The V and J ends lost 6 bases and 8 bases respectively, with 12 bases between them. Germline-derived CDR1 and CDR2 are KGHDR and SFDVKD. The CDR3 is CATSTGSLGYTF. CDR3 sequence (DNA): TGTGCCACCAGTACAGGGAGCTTAGGCTACACCTTC.

The chain uses TRBV21-1 and TRBJ2-3; TRBD1 is the table's D call and was not checked against the DNA. TRBV21-1 is assigned pseudogene status. The CDR3 extends over 12 amino acids. This CDR3 is CASSNQVDTQYF. The CDR3 bases are TGTGCCAGCAGCAACCAGGTCGATACGCAGTATTTT.

The chain employs TRBV7-6 and TRBJ1-1; tentative D call: TRBD1 (5 bases). Germline V lookup: CDR1 SGHVS, CDR2 FNYEAQ. CDR3 length equals 14 residues. The V end lost 5 bases, the J end lost 1 base, and 11 bases lay between the germline ends. CDR3 nucleotides: TGTGCCAGCAGCCTTTTGACAGCGAACACTGAAGCTTTCTTT. Encoded protein: CASSLLTANTEAFF.

On this clone: Different DNA sequences within this sample yield the same CDR3. The chain combines TRBV7-3 with TRBJ1-1, with 8 bases that match TRBD1. From germline, CDR1 is SGHTA and CDR2 FQGTGA. CDR3 size: 12 residues. With V trimmed by 8 bases and J by 1 base, 0 bases remained unmatched. In DNA, the CDR3 is TGTGCCAGCGGGACAGGGAACACTGAAGCTTTCTTT. Translation: CASGTGNTEAFF.